The 22 T cell receptor beta chains below all came from one sample that was sequenced in a study of T cell responses to AZD1222 COVID-19 vaccine. Here immunoSEQ multiplex PCR was the method, and the copy in TCRdb shows in-frame clones only, minus some. The sample contains approximately 91,000 clones, over 75% of which appear only once. Sequencing used peripheral blood, obtained on day 0 of AZD1222 vaccination. These receptors all come from an adult in good health.

The genes are TRBV5-1 and TRBJ1-6; D remains unclear. CDR1 is SGHRS, CDR2 YFSETQ, per germline. The CDR3 loop spans 14 amino acids. V dropped 2 bases and J dropped 6 bases, with 9 bases sitting between them. The CDR3, as DNA: TGCGCCAGCAGCTTCGTCCCGACTAATTCACCCCTCCACTTT. This sequence encodes CASSFVPTNSPLHF. Full variable domain (rest looked up from reference TRBV5-1 and TRBJ1-6): KAGVTQTPRYLIKTRGQQVTLSCSPISGHRSVSWYQQTPGQGLQFLFEYFSETQRNKGNFPGRFSGRQFSNSRSEMNVSTLELGDSALYLCASSFVPTNSPLHFGNGTRLTVT.

This sequence joins TRBV30 and TRBJ1-5; maybe TRBD1 (5 bases). In germline, CDR1 is GTSNPN, CDR2 SVGIG (reference sequence). Trimming pared 1 base from V and 4 bases from J, leaving 14 bases between. The CDR3 contains 15 residues. The DNA for the CDR3 is TGTGCCTGGAGTGGCCGGGGGATCTATAATCAGCCCCAGCATTTT. Its protein product is CAWSGRGIYNQPQHF. Combining the CDR3 with reference TRBV30 and TRBJ1-5 gives the whole variable domain SQTIHQWPATLVQPVGSPLSLECTVEGTSNPNLYWYRQAAGRGLQLLFYSVGIGQISSEVPQNLSASRPQDRQFILSSKKLLLSDSGFYLCAWSGRGIYNQPQHFGDGTRLSIL.

This chain connects TRBV7-6 to TRBJ2-2; D not certain. CDR1 and CDR2 from the germline V gene are SGHVS and FNYEAQ. V lost 4 bases, J lost 4 bases, and 10 bases lay in between. CDR3 length equals 14 residues. The CDR3, as DNA: TGTGCCAGCAGCTCACTGGACGGCACCGGGGAGCTGTTTTTT. Translating gives CASSSLDGTGELFF.

The rearrangement links TRBV11-1 to TRBJ2-4; no definite D call. V was trimmed by 5 bases and J by 2 bases, leaving 13 bases between them. Per the germline V gene, CDR1 is SGHAT and CDR2 is FQDESV (reference sequence). The CDR3 spans 15 residues. CDR3 DNA sequence: TGTGCCAGCAGCCCCATCGTGGAAACCAAAAACATTCAGTACTTC. This encodes CASSPIVETKNIQYF.

This clone was recorded once. The chain uses TRBV10-1 and TRBJ1-1; 10 positions agree with TRBD1. The CDR3 covers 17 residues. The germline CDR1 and CDR2 sequences are WNHNN and SYGVQD (reference sequence). The ends lost 6 bases at V and 4 bases at J; junction bases unmatched: 14. CDR3 sequence reads: CASRAGTGVVGCTEAFF. CDR3 nucleotide sequence: TGCGCCAGCAGGGCCGGGACAGGGGTGGTTGGTTGCACTGAAGCTTTCTTT.

J is TRBJ1-1 and V is TRBV6-1; D is unclear. Looked up from germline, CDR1 is MNHNS and CDR2 is SASEGT. The germline V and J ends were trimmed by 0 bases and 11 bases, with 19 bases remaining between them. This CDR3 is 15 amino acids long. In DNA, the CDR3 is TGTGCCAGCAGTGAAGCACAAGACTGGACCCCGGGGGCTTTCTTT. It encodes CASSEAQDWTPGAFF.

The gene calls are TRBV6-1 and TRBJ2-7; D not certain. The V end was cut by 3 bases, the J end by 7 bases, with 7 bases between. The CDR3 contains 11 residues. Germline CDR1 is MNHNS and CDR2 is SASEGT. CDR3 protein: CASSDYKEQYF. The CDR3 region has the DNA TGTGCCAGCAGTGATTACAAAGAGCAGTACTTC.

This chain connects TRBV24-1 to TRBJ1-5; D is uncertain. Trimming took off 3 bases at V and 10 bases at J, with 9 bases between the two ends. Germline V gives CDR1 KGHDR, CDR2 SFDVKD. The length of the CDR3 is 12 residues. CDR3 protein: CATSDPSSPQHF. DNA of the CDR3: TGTGCCACCAGTGATCCCTCAAGCCCCCAGCATTTT.

A few counts support this clone. This chain uses TRBV12-3 or TRBV12-4 with TRBJ1-1; D not resolved. The CDR3 has 13 amino acids. The V and J ends lost 3 bases and 4 bases respectively, with 9 bases between them. The chain's CDR3 is CASSLARFTEAFF. The CDR3 region has the DNA TGTGCCAGCAGTTTGGCGAGGTTCACTGAAGCTTTCTTT.

V is TRBV5-1 and J is TRBJ1-1, with D maybe TRBD1 (6 bases). Germline V gene data show CDR1 as SGHRS and CDR2 as YFSETQ. The CDR3 runs to 14 residues. V lost 5 bases and J 1 base, leaving 12 bases between the germline ends. The CDR3 sequence is CASRRVDRNTEAFF. CDR3 DNA: TGCGCCAGCAGAAGGGTGGACAGGAACACTGAAGCTTTCTTT.

This CDR3 is CASSPTGTAYGYTF. The CDR3 DNA sequence: TGTGCCAGCAGTCCCACCGGGACAGCTTATGGCTACACCTTC. The rearrangement uses TRBV27 and TRBJ1-2, with 7 bases that match TRBD1. This CDR3 is 14 amino acids long. The V and J ends lost 5 bases and 5 bases, in that order; junction bases with no gene match: 8. In germline, CDR1 is MNHEY, CDR2 SMNVEV (reference sequence).

The chain uses TRBV5-1 and TRBJ2-3; unclear D gene. Trimming stripped 2 bases from V and 0 bases from J, with 4 bases between. Germline-derived CDR1 and CDR2 are SGHRS and YFSETQ. This CDR3 has 13 amino acids. This CDR3 reads CASSLISTDTQYF. CDR3 bases: TGCGCCAGCAGCTTAATTAGCACAGATACGCAGTATTTT.

This chain's CDR3 is CASSTQSQGPYGYTF. Written as DNA, the CDR3 is TGTGCCAGCAGCACCCAATCGCAGGGTCCCTATGGCTACACCTTC. V usage is TRBV9 and J usage is TRBJ1-2, with a weak D call TRBD1 (5 bases). Germline values: CDR1 SGDLS, CDR2 YYNGEE. The CDR3 consists of 15 residues. V was clipped by 4 bases and J by 4 bases, with 17 bases between them.

The genes are TRBV6-5 and TRBJ2-1; 7 nucleotides match TRBD1. The CDR3 totals 12 residues. Germline V gives CDR1 MNHEY, CDR2 SVGAGI. J was trimmed by 6 bases and V by 5 bases; bases with no gene match: 1. The chain's CDR3 is CASSPGGNEQFF. CDR3 DNA: TGTGCCAGCAGTCCAGGGGGCAATGAGCAGTTCTTC.

V is TRBV6-5 and J is TRBJ2-7; 7 bases match TRBD1. Per germline, CDR1 MNHEY and CDR2 SVGAGI. This CDR3 contains 14 residues. J lost 6 bases, V lost 9 bases, and 14 bases had no gene match. CDR3 sequence reads: CASNKRGGEGEQYF. The CDR3 region has the DNA TGTGCCAGTAATAAACGAGGGGGCGAGGGCGAGCAGTACTTC.

The chain is built from TRBV5-1 and TRBJ2-5, with 8 positions matching TRBD2. V lost 1 base to trimming and J lost 5 bases; unmatched junction nucleotides: 7. The CDR3 loop spans 15 amino acids. Germline assignment: CDR1 SGHRS and CDR2 YFSETQ. In nucleotides, the CDR3 is TGCGCCAGCAGCTTGAGTAGCGGGGTCACGGAGACCCAGTACTTC. It is translated as CASSLSSGVTETQYF.

This clone appeared a single time. The chain has TRBV6-1 and TRBJ2-2; 7 bases line up with TRBD2. J was trimmed by 0 bases and V by 2 bases; bases with no gene match: 6. The CDR3 extends over 17 amino acids. Per the germline V gene, CDR1 is MNHNS and CDR2 is SASEGT. The CDR3 bases are TGTGCCAGCAGTGAATCGAGTGGGGGGGCGAACACCGGGGAGCTGTTTTTT. Its protein product is CASSESSGGANTGELFF.

The J gene is TRBJ1-2, the V gene TRBV18; 7 positions agree with TRBD1. The CDR3 is 15 residues long. The germline gives CDR1 KGHSH, CDR2 LQKENI. Losses at the gene ends were 3 bases for V and 4 bases for J; bases not matched to a gene: 8. For the CDR3, the DNA is TGTGCCAGCTCACCGAGCGACAGGGTACGCTATGGCTACACCTTC. It is translated as CASSPSDRVRYGYTF. The whole variable domain, remainder taken from reference TRBV18 and TRBJ1-2, is NAGVMQNPRHLVRRRGQEARLRCSPMKGHSHVYWYRQLPEEGLKFMVYLQKENIIDESGMPKERFSAEFPKEGPSILRIQQVVRGDSAAYFCASSPSDRVRYGYTFGSGTRLTVV.

This clone was picked up one time. The chain links TRBV18 to TRBJ1-5; D is ambiguous. V shed 1 base and J shed 0 bases, with 13 bases lying between them. From germline, CDR1 is KGHSH and CDR2 LQKENI. CDR3 length: 17 residues. This CDR3 is CASSPLPQTYSNQPQHF. CDR3 in DNA: TGTGCCAGCTCACCACTCCCCCAGACATATAGCAATCAGCCCCAGCATTTT.

The chain combines TRBV6-4 with TRBJ1-6; D is perhaps TRBD1 (6 bases). The CDR3 has 22 residues. With 2 bases removed from V and 5 bases from J, the gap between germline ends came to 31 bases. Germline loops: CDR1 MRHNA, CDR2 SNTAGT. CDR3 protein: CASSDPDSFGGKEMEDNSPLHF. Written as DNA, the CDR3 is TGTGCCAGCAGTGACCCGGACAGTTTTGGAGGGAAGGAAATGGAAGATAATTCACCCCTCCACTTT.

The chain recombines TRBV9 with TRBJ2-3; D could derive from TRBD1 or TRBD2 (5 bases each). CDR3 length: 11 amino acids. Germline V CDR1 and CDR2: SGDLS, YYNGEE. V gave up 3 bases and J gave up 15 bases, with 14 bases separating them. CDR3 amino acids: CASSAGRLHYF. The CDR3 DNA is TGTGCCAGCAGCGCGGGACGCCTGCACTATTTT. Based on the CDR3 plus reference TRBV9 and TRBJ2-3, the full variable domain is DSGVTQTPKHLITATGQRVTLRCSPRSGDLSVYWYQQSLDQGLQFLIQYYNGEERAKGNILERFSAQQFPDLHSELNLSSLELGDSALYFCASSAGRLHYFGPGTRLTVL.

The chain carries TRBV7-2 and TRBJ1-1, with D unclear. The V and J ends lost 3 bases and 7 bases respectively, with 15 bases between them. Per germline, CDR1 SGHTA and CDR2 FQGNSA. The CDR3 totals 14 residues. The CDR3 DNA follows: TGTGCCAGCAGCTTCTTTCCCGATAGGAGTGAAGCTTTCTTT. Protein: CASSFFPDRSEAFF.